These 25 T cell receptor beta chains share one sample of origin, sequenced in a study of shared clonotypes between healthy human individuals (dated by TCRdb to 2020 to 2022). CD8 naive samples were CD45RO-negative cells positively selected for CCR7, giving a CD45RA+CCR7+ population that excluded TemRA cells. The library was generated by the immunoSEQ multiplex PCR assay. TCRdb limited this immuneACCESS table to in-frame rearrangements with V and J called. A share of clones is missing; checked studies link under half to unresolved V genes, and the rest is unexplained. A total of about 2,100,000 clones appear in this sample, 85% to 95% of them only once. In total, the top ten clones hold about 1.5% of the sample. Specimen: naive CD8+ T cells from PBMCs. Interpreted using the paper, the cell subset or site label stands for: CD45RA+CCR7+. All receptors derive from a man aged 18 to 29 in good health. Some clones in this sample may be carry-over from other donors' samples.

On this clone: The same CDR3 is also encoded by other DNA sequences in this sample. The chain joins TRBV27 to TRBJ2-7; D is unclear. The CDR3 extends over 13 amino acids. Germline lookup yields CDR1 MNHEY and CDR2 SMNVEV (reference sequence). V was trimmed by 0 bases and J by 2 bases, leaving 5 bases between them. This chain's CDR3 is CASSLSPAYEQYF. The DNA for the CDR3 is TGTGCCAGCAGTTTATCTCCGGCCTACGAGCAGTACTTC.

V is TRBV7-9 and J is TRBJ2-1; a weak D match, TRBD2 (6 bases). This CDR3 has 16 amino acids. Germline-derived CDR1 and CDR2 are SEHNR and FQNEAQ (reference sequence). Trimming pared 4 bases from V and 5 bases from J, leaving 18 bases between. Here the CDR3 reads CASSSLNSGDHNEQFF. Written as DNA, the CDR3 is TGTGCCAGCAGCTCCCTGAATAGCGGAGATCACAATGAGCAGTTCTTC. Complete variable domain (other parts from reference TRBV7-9 and TRBJ2-1): DTGVSQNPRHKITKRGQNVTFRCDPISEHNRLYWYRQTLGQGPEFLTYFQNEAQLEKSRLLSDRFSAERPKGSFSTLEIQRTEQGDSAMYLCASSSLNSGDHNEQFFGPGTRLTVL.

This clone was detected once. The chain employs TRBV6-1 and TRBJ1-2; D may be TRBD1 (6 bases). The CDR3 consists of 15 residues. Trimming left V 2 bases short and J 2 bases short, with 12 bases between. CDR1 is MNHNS and CDR2 is SASEGT in the germline V gene. CDR3 amino acids: CASSERAGVNYGYTF. CDR3 bases: TGTGCCAGCAGTGAAAGGGCAGGGGTGAACTATGGCTACACCTTC.

This chain uses TRBV7-8 with TRBJ1-1, with D uncertain. The CDR3 contains 13 residues. Germline V gives CDR1 SGHVS, CDR2 FQNEAQ. Trimming left V 5 bases short and J 8 bases short, with 15 bases between. CDR3 DNA: TGTGCCAGCAGCCCCAGCTCGGCGCACGAAGCTTTCTTT. Protein product: CASSPSSAHEAFF.

The V call is TRBV28, the J call TRBJ2-3; 7 positions agree with TRBD2. The junction had 8 bases not matched to a gene; V was cut back by 8 bases and J by 6 bases. The CDR3 consists of 13 residues. The germline V gene encodes CDR1 MDHEN and CDR2 SYDVKM. The CDR3 is CASAGLRGDTQYF. The DNA for the CDR3 is TGTGCCAGCGCCGGGTTGCGGGGGGATACGCAGTATTTT. Full variable domain (missing parts from reference TRBV28 and TRBJ2-3): DVKVTQSSRYLVKRTGEKVFLECVQDMDHENMFWYRQDPGLGLRLIYFSYDVKMKEKGDIPEGYSVSREKKERFSLILESASTNQTSMYLCASAGLRGDTQYFGPGTRLTVL.

The chain couples TRBV7-6 to TRBJ2-1, with 11 positions matching TRBD2. The V gene's germline CDR1 is SGHVS and CDR2 FNYEAQ. The V and J ends lost 2 bases and 7 bases, in that order; junction bases with no gene match: 10. This CDR3 has 17 amino acids. Here the CDR3 DNA reads TGTGCCAGCAGCTTATCGTGGACTAGCGGGTTCTTGAATGAGCAGTTCTTC. Protein product: CASSLSWTSGFLNEQFF.

The chain combines TRBV7-6 with TRBJ2-2; D gene ambiguous. Deletions cut 3 bases from V and 9 bases from J, with 11 bases between. The CDR3 is made up of 13 amino acids. The germline V gene has CDR1 SGHVS and CDR2 FNYEAQ. This CDR3 is CASSFTPSRELFF. The CDR3, as DNA: TGTGCCAGCAGCTTTACTCCTAGTCGGGAGCTGTTTTTT.

The count of this clone is one. The genes are TRBV4-3 and TRBJ1-2, with a weak D call TRBD1 (6 bases). The CDR3 covers 14 residues. Germline CDR1 LGHNA, CDR2 YSLEER. Trimming removed 3 bases from V and 0 bases from J, with 8 bases in between. The CDR3 here is CASSQGHTNYGYTF. The CDR3 DNA sequence: TGCGCCAGCAGCCAGGGACACACTAACTATGGCTACACCTTC.

The chain is built from TRBV5-4 and TRBJ2-7; D gene unclear. The CDR3 has 15 residues. V was shortened by 0 bases and J by 0 bases, with 10 bases between the two germline ends. Germline V CDR1 and CDR2: SGHNT, YYREEE (reference sequence). In nucleotides, the CDR3 is TGTGCCAGCAGCTTGGAGTGGGAAAACTCCTACGAGCAGTACTTC. Its translation is CASSLEWENSYEQYF. Using reference TRBV5-4 and TRBJ2-7 for the parts outside the CDR3, the full variable domain is ETGVTQSPTHLIKTRGQQVTLRCSSQSGHNTVSWYQQALGQGPQFIFQYYREEENGRGNFPPRFSGLQFPNYSSELNVNALELDDSALYLCASSLEWENSYEQYFGPGTRLTVT.

In regard to this clone: Other nucleotide sequences from this sample produce the same CDR3. This sequence joins TRBV27 and TRBJ2-7; 11 nucleotides line up with TRBD2. The CDR3 spans 15 residues. Germline values: CDR1 MNHEY, CDR2 SMNVEV (reference sequence). Trimming at V came to 5 bases and at J to 2 bases, leaving 5 bases not matched to a gene. The CDR3 loop is CASSTTSGRAYEQYF. CDR3 sequence (DNA): TGTGCCAGCAGTACAACTAGCGGGAGAGCCTACGAGCAGTACTTC.

The chain carries TRBV29-1 and TRBJ2-3; no definite D call. Trimming took 2 bases from V and 1 from J, leaving 16 bases between them. Germline CDR1 and CDR2: SQVTM and ANQGSEA. The CDR3 totals 16 residues. The CDR3 region has the DNA TGCAGCGTTGAATTACCTCCGAAGGGTGGCACAGATACGCAGTATTTT. It yields the protein CSVELPPKGGTDTQYF.

The chain carries TRBV9 and TRBJ2-7, with TRBD2 matching 11 bases. Germline V gene sequence: CDR1 SGDLS, CDR2 YYNGEE. Germline trimming cut 3 bases from V and 3 bases from J; bases unmatched to any gene: 8. This CDR3 spans 16 amino acids. The CDR3 is CASSAGPGTSGYEQYF. CDR3 in DNA: TGTGCCAGCAGCGCCGGTCCCGGGACTAGCGGCTACGAGCAGTACTTC.

V is TRBV6-5 and J is TRBJ1-2; D is uncertain. Germline lookup yields CDR1 MNHEY and CDR2 SVGAGI. The CDR3 runs to 13 residues. V lost 0 bases, J lost 4 bases, and 6 bases lay in between. DNA for the CDR3: TGTGCCAGCAGTTACTCGTACACCTATGGCTACACCTTC. Encoded protein: CASSYSYTYGYTF.

The gene calls are TRBV28 and TRBJ2-1; 8 positions agree with TRBD2. This CDR3 contains 14 residues. Per germline, CDR1 MDHEN and CDR2 SYDVKM. J lost 8 bases, V lost 2 bases, and 5 bases had no gene match. The CDR3 spells CASSLRGGMHEQFF. The CDR3 DNA is TGTGCCAGCAGTTTACGGGGGGGAATGCATGAGCAGTTCTTC.

V gene TRBV27 combines with J gene TRBJ2-7, with D hard to call. The germline V gene encodes CDR1 MNHEY and CDR2 SMNVEV (reference sequence). The CDR3 length is 13 residues. V was clipped by 2 bases and J by 2 bases, with 7 bases between them. The CDR3 bases are TGTGCCAGCAGTTTAACGGCAGCCTACGAGCAGTACTTC. It translates to CASSLTAAYEQYF.

Note on this clone: Within the sample, other DNA sequences also encode this same CDR3. This chain uses TRBV7-6 with TRBJ2-7; the match to TRBD2 covers 9 bases. The germline V gene has CDR1 SGHVS and CDR2 FNYEAQ. The CDR3 runs to 14 residues. With V trimmed by 1 base and J by 7 bases, 5 bases remained unmatched. This CDR3 reads CASSLGLAGYEQYF. The DNA of the CDR3 is TGTGCCAGCAGCTTAGGGCTAGCGGGATATGAGCAGTACTTC.

The chain joins TRBV6-1 to TRBJ2-1; D is unresolved. CDR1 is MNHNS and CDR2 is SASEGT in the germline V gene. The CDR3 covers 12 residues. Deletions cut 0 bases from V and 9 bases from J, with 6 bases between. The CDR3 loop is CASSEAAIEQFF. The DNA of the CDR3 is TGTGCCAGCAGTGAAGCGGCGATTGAGCAGTTCTTC.

The rearrangement uses TRBV5-5 and TRBJ2-7; D possibly corresponds to TRBD2 (6 bases). CDR1 and CDR2 (germline): SGHKS, YYEKEE (reference sequence). CDR3 length: 14 amino acids. The V end lost 5 bases, the J end lost 2 bases, and 14 bases lay between the germline ends. The CDR3 is CASSWGLRTYEQYF. The CDR3 DNA follows: TGTGCCAGCAGTTGGGGACTCCGAACCTACGAGCAGTACTTC.

About this clone itself: This sample also contains other DNA sequences that code for the same CDR3. The chain recombines TRBV5-5 with TRBJ1-2, with D possibly matching TRBD1 (6 bases). This CDR3 contains 14 residues. V lost 2 bases to trimming and J lost 2 bases, with 10 bases between them. Germline V gene data show CDR1 as SGHKS and CDR2 as YYEKEE (reference sequence). The CDR3, as DNA: TGTGCCAGCAGCTTATCTGGGGGCAACTATGGCTACACCTTC. The encoded protein is CASSLSGGNYGYTF.

The chain has TRBV7-6 and TRBJ2-3; 12 nucleotides agree with TRBD1. The CDR3 consists of 17 residues. Germline V lookup: CDR1 SGHVS, CDR2 FNYEAQ. Unmatched junction bases numbered 10, after V lost 5 bases and J lost 4 bases. The CDR3 coding sequence is TGTGCCAGCAGCCCCCGGCGGGGACAGGGGGCTTCAGATACGCAGTATTTT. It translates to CASSPRRGQGASDTQYF.

The rearrangement joins TRBV13 to TRBJ2-2, with unresolved D. V was cut by 0 bases and J by 6 bases, with 5 bases left in between. Germline V gene sequence: CDR1 PRHDT, CDR2 FYEKMQ (reference sequence). The CDR3 extends over 13 amino acids. CDR3 in amino acids: CASSLGGSGELFF. CDR3 bases: TGTGCCAGCAGCTTAGGGGGTTCCGGGGAGCTGTTTTTT.

The chain is built from TRBV5-1 and TRBJ2-3, with D perhaps being TRBD1 or TRBD2 (6 bases each). Germline CDR1 and CDR2: SGHRS and YFSETQ. The CDR3 has 17 amino acids. V was trimmed by 0 bases and J by 2 bases, leaving 16 bases between them. The CDR3 is CASSLAPQGTLTDTQYF. The CDR3 region has the DNA TGCGCCAGCAGCTTGGCCCCCCAGGGGACTCTCACAGATACGCAGTATTTT.

The rearrangement links TRBV6-5 to TRBJ2-7; D is unresolved. The CDR3 covers 16 residues. Germline loops: CDR1 MNHEY, CDR2 SVGAGI. Between the trimmed V and J ends, which lost 3 bases and 2 bases, there was a span of 17 bases. CDR3 amino acids: CASSYQLYSGPYEQYF. The CDR3 DNA reads as TGTGCCAGCAGTTATCAATTGTACTCAGGCCCCTACGAGCAGTACTTC.

This clone was detected only a few times. This chain uses TRBV27 with TRBJ1-1; a weak D match, TRBD1 (5 bases). CDR1 is MNHEY and CDR2 is SMNVEV in the germline V gene (reference sequence). The CDR3 loop spans 12 amino acids. Between the trimmed V and J ends, which lost 7 bases and 4 bases, there was a span of 10 bases. As DNA, the CDR3 is TGTGCCAGCACCCGCCAGGGCACTGAAGCTTTCTTT. Its translation: CASTRQGTEAFF.

The chain combines TRBV7-9 with TRBJ2-1; D remains ambiguous. This CDR3 comprises 13 residues. V was shortened by 5 bases and J by 4 bases, with 9 bases between the two germline ends. Germline CDR1 reads SEHNR; CDR2 reads FQNEAQ (reference sequence). CDR3 residues: CASSPLRYNEQFF. The DNA for the CDR3 is TGTGCCAGCAGCCCGCTAAGATACAATGAGCAGTTCTTC.